One and the same sample provided the 12 T cell receptor beta chains below, sequenced in a study of beta chain features in type 1 diabetes. Study findings and constraints: A moderate, significant TCRB CDR3 shortening appeared in type 1 diabetes across four CD4+ subsets.

Since all of the isolated RNA was reverse transcribed, expressed TCRB transcripts were what got sequenced. Generated by immunoSEQ multiplex PCR, the TCRdb table keeps only in-frame clones and is missing some. Of 120,000 to 150,000 clones listed, about 12% are singletons. These TCRs are of unknown antigen specificity. The sequenced material came from central memory CD4+ T cells from blood. Receptors originate from a man between 18 and 35 years old with type 1 diabetes.

This clone was recorded a few times. The J gene is TRBJ2-7, the V gene TRBV18; TRBD1 matches 9 bases. Trimming took 5 bases from V and 6 from J; bases not matched to a gene: 11. The V gene's germline CDR1 is KGHSH and CDR2 LQKENI. The CDR3 is 15 residues long. The DNA for the CDR3 is TGTGCCAGCTCAGCACAGGGGGCGCTAGAAGGCGAGCAGTACTTC. It yields the protein CASSAQGALEGEQYF.

There are a few counts of this clone. Germline is not matched at one junction end, which may reflect a read error. The V and J genes are TRBV20-1 and TRBJ1-2, with D uncertain. Germline V lookup: CDR1 DFQATT, CDR2 SNEGSKA (reference sequence). The length of the CDR3 is 11 residues. CDR3 DNA sequence: TGCAGTGCTAGAGAGCGACAAGGAGGCGCCTTC. Its translation: CSARERQGGAF.

This clone was seen at least ten times. The chain uses TRBV18 and TRBJ2-5; D remains ambiguous. Germline assignment: CDR1 KGHSH and CDR2 LQKENI. This CDR3 contains 16 residues. V lost 2 bases to trimming and J lost 5 bases, with 18 bases between them. In nucleotides, the CDR3 is TGTGCCAGCTCACCAAAGTTGGTACAGTACAAGGAGACCCAGTACTTC. It specifies CASSPKLVQYKETQYF.

The gene calls are TRBV18 and TRBJ2-1; 7 bases fit TRBD2. The CDR3 is 14 amino acids. J gave up 8 bases and V 5 bases, and 9 bases lay outside the gene matches. Germline CDR1 is KGHSH and CDR2 is LQKENI. CDR3 DNA: TGTGCCAGCTCATCAAGGACTAGGGAAGATGAGCAGTTCTTC. Residues: CASSSRTREDEQFF.

The chain carries TRBV30 and TRBJ1-3; D is possibly TRBD1 (6 bases). This CDR3 is 13 amino acids long. V lost 5 bases, J lost 4 bases, and 12 bases lay in between. Germline V gives CDR1 GTSNPN, CDR2 SVGIG (reference sequence). The CDR3 sequence: CAWASGQGNTIYF. Written as DNA, the CDR3 is TGTGCCTGGGCCAGCGGACAGGGAAACACCATATATTTT.

As regards this clone: This sample also contains other DNA sequences that code for the same CDR3. J is TRBJ1-5 and V is TRBV30; maybe TRBD1 (5 bases). CDR1 and CDR2 from the germline V gene are GTSNPN and SVGIG (reference sequence). The CDR3 totals 13 residues. V lost 2 bases and J 4 bases, leaving 9 bases between the germline ends. As DNA, the CDR3 is TGTGCCTGGAGTTCTGACAGTAATCAGCCCCAGCATTTT. Amino acids: CAWSSDSNQPQHF.

The table lists this clone with a few counts. The genes are TRBV5-1 and TRBJ2-5; TRBD2 matches at 8 bases. Trimming removed 1 base from V and 4 bases from J; junction bases left unmatched: 6. CDR1 and CDR2 (germline): SGHRS, YFSETQ. The CDR3 is 15 amino acids. The DNA for the CDR3 is TGCGCCAGCAGCTTGCAGGCGGGGGGACGAGAGACCCAGTACTTC. Encoded protein: CASSLQAGGRETQYF.

This clone showed up just a few times. V usage is TRBV5-4 and J usage is TRBJ2-1; maybe TRBD1 (6 bases). Trimming took 3 bases from V and 0 from J, leaving 10 bases between them. CDR3 length: 15 amino acids. Germline CDR1 reads SGHNT; CDR2 reads YYREEE (reference sequence). The CDR3 spells CASSSTGISYNEQFF. DNA of the CDR3: TGTGCCAGCAGCTCTACAGGGATCTCCTACAATGAGCAGTTCTTC. The full variable domain, in which reference TRBV5-4 and TRBJ2-1 provide the parts outside the CDR3, is ETGVTQSPTHLIKTRGQQVTLRCSSQSGHNTVSWYQQALGQGPQFIFQYYREEENGRGNFPPRFSGLQFPNYSSELNVNALELDDSALYLCASSSTGISYNEQFFGPGTRLTVL.

The chain is built from TRBV4-1 and TRBJ2-7; the match to TRBD2 covers 10 bases. The V gene end was trimmed by 2 bases and the J gene end by 4 bases; junction bases not matched to a gene: 5. Germline V gene lookup returns CDR1 MGHRA and CDR2 YSYEKL. CDR3 size: 15 residues. CDR3 DNA: TGCGCCAGCAGCCAACAACTAGCGGGGACTTACGAGCAGTACTTC. As protein: CASSQQLAGTYEQYF.

This chain links TRBV21-1 with TRBJ2-7; no check of the table's D call, TRBD2, against the DNA was made. TRBV21-1 is designated a pseudogene. CDR3 size: 15 residues. The CDR3 region has the DNA TGTGCCAGCAGCAAAGCGCTTCCGGACGGGAAGGAGCAGTACTTC. Translation: CASSKALPDGKEQYF.

V usage is TRBV5-1 and J usage is TRBJ1-1; D is perhaps TRBD1 (5 bases). CDR3 size: 16 residues. Trimming shortened V by 3 bases and J by 3 bases, and 18 bases separated the two germline ends. Germline-derived CDR1 and CDR2 are SGHRS and YFSETQ. CDR3 nucleotide sequence: TGCGCCAGCAGCTCGCGGGACGTCCCCAGGGACACTGAAGCTTTCTTT. Encoded protein: CASSSRDVPRDTEAFF.

This clone was picked up a small number of times. The chain uses TRBV5-1 and TRBJ2-5, with D perhaps assigned TRBD1 or TRBD2 (5 bases each). Trimming took 1 base from V and 4 from J, leaving 11 bases between them. CDR1 is SGHRS and CDR2 is YFSETQ in the germline V gene. The CDR3 extends over 14 amino acids. DNA for the CDR3: TGCGCCAGCAGCTTGTTGACGGGGCCAGAGACCCAGTACTTC. It translates to CASSLLTGPETQYF.